This T cell receptor beta chain was recovered during a study of blood T cell repertoires in COVID-19. Sequenced by immunoSEQ multiplex PCR; TCRdb stores in-frame clones only, minus some. The table records over 25,000 clones, approximately 85% of them present only once. V shed 3 bases and J shed 5 bases, with 25 bases lying between them. The germline V gene has CDR1 LNHDA and CDR2 SQIVND (reference sequence). The CDR3 covers 18 residues. Specimen: peripheral blood. The chain is built from TRBV19 and TRBJ2-5, with a possible D match to TRBD2 (6 bases). This TCR came from a human donor in a cohort sampled during active COVID-19. CDR3 protein: CASSIFGGTGAVSETQYF. In DNA form, the CDR3 reads TGTGCCAGTAGTATCTTTGGGGGGACTGGGGCTGTGTCGGAGACCCAGTACTTC.